This T cell receptor beta chain was recovered during a study of control samples from healthy donors and cancer patients (dated by TCRdb to about 2020). As concerns this clone: Its antigen is unknown. No base quality values were provided; no much bigger clone lies one nucleotide off.

The library was generated by the immunoSEQ multiplex PCR assay. TCRdb retrieved this table from immuneACCESS and kept in-frame rearrangements only. Not all clones are present; in checked studies, unresolved V genes account for under half, and no reason is known for the remainder. The sample table holds fewer than 95,000 clones, of which around four fifths were seen once. The ten top clones hold approximately 20% of the sample. This clonotype was obtained from a man aged 25 to 45 in good health. The sequenced material came from blood.

The CDR3 protein sequence reads: CAISESEEGSYEQYF. At the DNA level, the sequence is TGTGCCATCAGTGAGTCGGAAGAAGGCTCCTACGAGCAGTACTTC. The chain is encoded by TRBV10-3 joined to TRBJ2-7; the D gene lacks a confident call. CDR1 ENHRY and CDR2 SYGVKD are derived from the germline V gene. Trimming at the junction amounts to 0 bases on V and 0 bases on J, and the germline ends lie 9 bases apart. The CDR3 numbers 15 residues from cysteine through phenylalanine. Solely the CDR3 DNA is kept, with 45 bases framed from the first base.